This TCR beta chain was sequenced during a study of technical replicates of blood from a few donors. Clones were read by immunoSEQ multiplex PCR, and TCRdb kept only the in-frame ones, dropping some. Altogether around 60,000 clones are present, 65% to 90% being singletons, with the ten largest covering 5% to 5.5%. The CDR3 is made up of 13 amino acids. V lost 3 bases and J 4 bases, leaving 10 bases between the germline ends. CDR1 and CDR2 from the germline V gene are KGHSH and LQKENI. The clonotype originates from a human donor in good health. Some clones in this sample may be carry-over from other donors' samples. This chain connects TRBV18 to TRBJ2-7; possibly TRBD1 for D (5 bases). Material for sequencing was PBMCs. The CDR3 spells CASSPGLGYEQYF. The CDR3 DNA reads TGTGCCAGCTCACCGGGGCTAGGGTACGAGCAGTACTTC.